This TCR beta chain was identified in a study of breast tumors, draining lymph nodes, adjacent tissues. Germline-derived CDR1 and CDR2 are SQVTM and ANQGSEA. CDR3 size: 12 residues. Worth noting for this clonotype: Its antigen is still unknown. The junction does not match germline at one end; this may be a read error.

Study outcomes and limitations: Tumor repertoires ranked between lymph nodes and nontumor tissue in diversity, with V and J gene preferences. Data fit most tumor T cells coming from lymph node, expanding in tumor. Data only fit, rather than demonstrated, lymph node origin of most tumor T cells.

TCRdb itself ran the multiplex PCR reads through MiXCR, one entry per CDR3 protein. The sample shows roughly 17,000 distinct CDR3 sequences, roughly two fifths of them seen only once. Sequencing used breast tumor tissue. The J gene is TRBJ2-3, the V gene TRBV29-1, with 11 positions matching TRBD2. This sequence was found in a female donor with breast cancer. Some clones in this sample may be carry-over from other donors' samples. DNA for the CDR3: TGCAGCGTGAGCTTAGCGGGAGGGCCGTTGGATTTT. It encodes CSVSLAGGPLDF.